A selection of T cell receptor beta chains follows, all from one sample in a study of Graves' ophthalmopathy and Graves' hyperthyroidism. TCRdb reprocessed the multiplex PCR reads via MiXCR and lists one record per CDR3 protein. This table has 450,000 to 600,000 distinct CDR3 sequences, under 40% appearing once. Sample: peripheral blood or thyroid tissue (not recorded which). These receptors originate from an adult man with Graves' hyperthyroidism. Each CDR3 is given with its conserved first and last residue. The order of the fields is D gene, V gene, J gene, CDR3 length, clone size, CDR3 DNA, CDR3 protein. The D gene is left open where the match is weak. Size tells how often a clone was seen (once, few, many) or the class of an expanded clone, and some rows leave it out.

.	TRBV6-4	TRBJ2-1	13	many	TGTGCCAGCAGTGTGGGGCCCGAAAATGAGCAGTTCTTC	CASSVGPENEQFF
.	TRBV29-1	TRBJ1-2	12	.	TGCAGCGTTCGGACAGCTAACTATGGCTACACCTTC	CSVRTANYGYTF
.	TRBV15	TRBJ2-5	16	many	TGTGCCACCAGCAGAGTAGGGACTGGCGGGACCGAGACCCAGTACTTC	CATSRVGTGGTETQYF
.	TRBV29-1	TRBJ2-3	12	many	TGCAGCGTTGTTACTAGCACAGATACGCAGTATTTT	CSVVTSTDTQYF
.	TRBV24-1	TRBJ2-2	13	many	TGTGCCACCAACAGGGAGAACACCGGGGAGCTGTTTTTT	CATNRENTGELFF
.	TRBV7-2	TRBJ1-5	18	.	TGTGCCAGCAGCGGAACATCCGGGACTAGCGGGCTCAATCAGCCCCAGCATTTT	CASSGTSGTSGLNQPQHF
TRBD1	TRBV5-1	TRBJ1-6	14	.	TGCGCCAGCAGACGGGACAGAAATAATTCACCCCTCCACTTT	CASRRDRNNSPLHF
TRBD1	TRBV5-8	TRBJ2-7	16	.	TGTGCCAGCAGCTATCTCCGGGACAGGGGGCGAGGGGAGCAGTACTTC	CASSYLRDRGRGEQYF
.	TRBV29-1	TRBJ2-2	13	.	TGCAGCGTTTTACCAACTGGGGCCGGGGAGCTGTTTTTT	CSVLPTGAGELFF
.	TRBV9	TRBJ1-1	13	many	TGTGCCAGCAGCGTAGTGGGCAGCACTGAAGCTTTCTTT	CASSVVGSTEAFF
TRBD2	TRBV5-4	TRBJ2-5	17	.	TGTGCCAGCAACAATCCGGGACTAGCGGGCGGAAGAGAGACCCAGTACTTC	CASNNPGLAGGRETQYF
.	TRBV10-3	TRBJ1-2	17	once	TGTGCCATCAGTACTAGCGGGAGGTCCCAGGAGTACTATGGCTACACCTTC	CAISTSGRSQEYYGYTF
.	TRBV6-5	TRBJ1-1	13	many	TGTGCCAGCAGACGGGACGGAGGCACTGAAGCTTTCTTT	CASRRDGGTEAFF
.	TRBV28	TRBJ1-4	16	.	TGTGCCAGCAGTTTATTGGCCAGGGGCGAAAATGAAAAACTGTTTTTT	CASSLLARGENEKLFF
.	TRBV7-3	TRBJ2-2	15	many	TGTGCCAGCAGCCCCCGGGGGAGGGGGCAAGGGGAGCTGTTTTTT	CASSPRGRGQGELFF
.	TRBV7-8	TRBJ2-7	14	.	TGTGCCAGCAGCTTAGAAGGTCCGACCTACGAGCAGTACTTC	CASSLEGPTYEQYF
TRBD2	TRBV30	TRBJ2-7	14	.	TGTGCCTGGAGAGTCAGCGGGAGGTCCTACGAGCAGTACTTC	CAWRVSGRSYEQYF
.	TRBV6-5	TRBJ2-7	15	.	TGTGCCAGCAGTTCCCCAATGGGGGGCACCTACGGGCAGTACTTC	CASSSPMGGTYGQYF
.	TRBV18	TRBJ1-2	15	.	TGTGCCAGCTCACCCGATGGACGAGGCTTGGATGGCTACACCTTC	CASSPDGRGLDGYTF
TRBD1	TRBV7-2	TRBJ1-3	16	.	TGTGCCAGCAGCTTAGTGGGACAGATCTCTGGAAACACCATATATTTT	CASSLVGQISGNTIYF
TRBD1	TRBV20-1	TRBJ2-1	13	.	TGCAGTGCTAGCGGGACAGGGGGCAATGAGCAGTTCTTC	CSASGTGGNEQFF
.	TRBV27	TRBJ1-6	17	.	TGTGCCAGCAGTTTATCGCCGGGGAGGGGGGGTCGGTCACCCCTCCACTTT	CASSLSPGRGGRSPLHF
.	TRBV28	TRBJ1-4	14	few	TGTGCCAGCAGTGAAGGGGGGACTAATGAAAAACTGTTTTTT	CASSEGGTNEKLFF
.	TRBV24-1	TRBJ1-3	13	many	TGTGCCACCAGTGAACCAGCTGGAAACACCATATATTTT	CATSEPAGNTIYF
.	TRBV7-2	TRBJ1-4	13	many	TGTGCCAGCAGCCAGGACGGTAATGAAAAACTGTTTTTT	CASSQDGNEKLFF
TRBD2	TRBV6-5	TRBJ2-7	15	.	TGTACCAGCAGTTACTCTAGCGGGAGTTTCTACGAGCAGTACTTC	CTSSYSSGSFYEQYF
.	TRBV20-1	TRBJ2-5	13	.	TGCAGTGCTAGAATAGTGGACCAAGAGACCCAGTACTTC	CSARIVDQETQYF
TRBD1	TRBV20-1	TRBJ1-1	13	.	TGCAGTACTTTGGGGACAGGGTTCACTGAAGCTTTCTTT	CSTLGTGFTEAFF